The clone carrying this TCR beta chain came up many times. Its antigen is as yet unknown. Most patients and controls had Caucasian heritage. This record comes from a study of T cell clonality in common variable immunodeficiency. Overall study results and limits: Compared with healthy controls, CVID subjects showed increased TCRbeta clonality, mostly in about a third. Reportedly, TCR beta sequences from common variable immunodeficiency showed fewer deletions and N-nucleotide insertions. Shared TCRbeta clones were fewer between CVID subjects than controls.

TCRdb's table, derived via immunoSEQ multiplex PCR, lists solely in-frame clones and lacks some. Singletons are absent from the sample, which has 25,000 to 35,000 clones. The TCR comes from a person aged 18 to 69 in good health. Sequenced material: peripheral blood mononuclear cells.

This CDR3 is CASKLSGNTIYF. The CDR3 DNA, read in part, is TGTGCCAGCAAGCTCTCTGGAAACACC. The J gene is TRBJ1-3, the V gene TRBV2, with no clear D. The CDR3 end is not reached by the read, which stops 3 residues before it; the germline J gene fills it in. CDR3 size: 12 residues. The ends were cut back, 7 bases at V and 0 bases at J, with 4 bases in the middle. Per germline, CDR1 SNHLY and CDR2 FYNNEI.